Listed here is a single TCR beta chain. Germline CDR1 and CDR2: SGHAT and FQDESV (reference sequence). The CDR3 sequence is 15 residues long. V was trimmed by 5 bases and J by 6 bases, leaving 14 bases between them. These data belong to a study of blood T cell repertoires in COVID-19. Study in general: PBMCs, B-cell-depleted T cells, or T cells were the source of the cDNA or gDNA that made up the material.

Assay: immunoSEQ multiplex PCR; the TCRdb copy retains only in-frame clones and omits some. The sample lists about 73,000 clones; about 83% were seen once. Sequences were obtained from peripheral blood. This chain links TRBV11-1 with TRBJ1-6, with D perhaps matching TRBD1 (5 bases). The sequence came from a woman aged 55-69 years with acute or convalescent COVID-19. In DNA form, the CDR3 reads TGTGCCAGCAGCCTGGGGGGATTGACTAATTCACCCCTCCACTTT. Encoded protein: CASSLGGLTNSPLHF.